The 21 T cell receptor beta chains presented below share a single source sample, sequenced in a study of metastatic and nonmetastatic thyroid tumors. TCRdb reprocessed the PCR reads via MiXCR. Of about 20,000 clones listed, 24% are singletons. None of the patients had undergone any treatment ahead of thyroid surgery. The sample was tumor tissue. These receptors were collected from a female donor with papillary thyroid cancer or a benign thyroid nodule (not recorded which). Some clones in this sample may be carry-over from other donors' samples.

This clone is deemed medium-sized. The CDR3 DNA reads TGTGCCAGCAGCCAATACGGACGGACGGATCAGCCCCAGCATTTT. Protein: CASSQYGRTDQPQHF. The rearrangement links TRBV16 to TRBJ1-5; unclear D gene. Deletions cut 1 base from V and 5 bases from J, with 12 bases between. Germline V gives CDR1 KGHSY, CDR2 FQNENV. This CDR3 is 15 amino acids long.

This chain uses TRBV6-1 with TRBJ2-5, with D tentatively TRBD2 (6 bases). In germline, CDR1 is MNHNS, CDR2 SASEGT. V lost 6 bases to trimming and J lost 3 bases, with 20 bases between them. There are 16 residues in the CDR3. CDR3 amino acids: CASRPLVEGGEETQYF. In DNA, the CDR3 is TGTGCCAGCAGGCCTCTGGTGGAGGGCGGGGAAGAGACCCAGTACTTC.

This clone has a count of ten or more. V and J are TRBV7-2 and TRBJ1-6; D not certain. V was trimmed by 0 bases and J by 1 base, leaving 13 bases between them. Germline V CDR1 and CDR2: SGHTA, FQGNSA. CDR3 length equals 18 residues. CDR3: CASSLAPRAGSYNSPLHF. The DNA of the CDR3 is TGTGCCAGCAGCTTAGCCCCCCGGGCTGGGTCCTATAATTCACCCCTCCACTTT. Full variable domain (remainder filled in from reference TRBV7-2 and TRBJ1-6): GAGVSQSPSNKVTEKGKDVELRCDPISGHTALYWYRQSLGQGLEFLIYFQGNSAPDKSGLPSDRFSAERTGGSVSTLTIQRTQQEDSAVYLCASSLAPRAGSYNSPLHFGNGTRLTVT.

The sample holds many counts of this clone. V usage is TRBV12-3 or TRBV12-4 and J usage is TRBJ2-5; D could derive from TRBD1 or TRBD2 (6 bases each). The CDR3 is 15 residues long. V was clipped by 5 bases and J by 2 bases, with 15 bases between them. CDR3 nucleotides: TGTGCCAGCAGTAACCTCCAGGGGAGGCAAGAGACCCAGTACTTC. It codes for CASSNLQGRQETQYF.

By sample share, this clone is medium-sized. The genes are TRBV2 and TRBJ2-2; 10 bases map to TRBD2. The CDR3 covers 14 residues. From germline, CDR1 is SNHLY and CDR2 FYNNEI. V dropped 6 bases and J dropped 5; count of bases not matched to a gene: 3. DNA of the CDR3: TGTGCCAGCAGACTAGCGGGACGGACCGGGGAGCTGTTTTTT. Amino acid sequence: CASRLAGRTGELFF.

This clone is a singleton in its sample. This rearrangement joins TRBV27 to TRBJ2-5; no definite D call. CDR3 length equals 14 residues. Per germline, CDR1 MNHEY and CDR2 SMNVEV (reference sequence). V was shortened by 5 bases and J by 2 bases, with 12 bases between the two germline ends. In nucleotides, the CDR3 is TGTGCCAGCAGTCCAAGCGACATACAAGAGACCCAGTACTTC. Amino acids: CASSPSDIQETQYF.

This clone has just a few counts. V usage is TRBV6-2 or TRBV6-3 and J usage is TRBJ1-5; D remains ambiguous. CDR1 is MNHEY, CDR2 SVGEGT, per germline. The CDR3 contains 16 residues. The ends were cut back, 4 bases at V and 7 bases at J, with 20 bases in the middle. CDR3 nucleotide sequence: TGTGCCAGCAGTTCCGGGGTTGGGTGGTCCAGCCAGCCCCAGCATTTT. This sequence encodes CASSSGVGWSSQPQHF.

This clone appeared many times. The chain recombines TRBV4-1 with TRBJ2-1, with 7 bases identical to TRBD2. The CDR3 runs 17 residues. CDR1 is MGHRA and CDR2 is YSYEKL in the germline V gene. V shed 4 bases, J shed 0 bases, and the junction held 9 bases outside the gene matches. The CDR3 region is CASSLGRAKGSYNEQFF. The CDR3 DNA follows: TGCGCCAGCAGCCTTGGGAGGGCCAAAGGCTCCTACAATGAGCAGTTCTTC.

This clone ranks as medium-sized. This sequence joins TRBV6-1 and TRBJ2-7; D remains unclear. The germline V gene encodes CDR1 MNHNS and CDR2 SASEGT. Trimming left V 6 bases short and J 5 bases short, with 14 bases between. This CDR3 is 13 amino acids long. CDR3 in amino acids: CASRPSEPDEQYF. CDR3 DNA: TGTGCCAGCAGACCGAGCGAACCGGACGAGCAGTACTTC.

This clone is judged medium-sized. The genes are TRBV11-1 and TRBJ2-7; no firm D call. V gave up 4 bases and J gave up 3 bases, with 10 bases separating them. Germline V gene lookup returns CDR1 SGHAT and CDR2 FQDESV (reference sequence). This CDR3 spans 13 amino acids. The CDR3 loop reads CASSSTWGYEQYF. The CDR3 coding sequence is TGTGCCAGCAGCTCGACCTGGGGCTACGAGCAGTACTTC.

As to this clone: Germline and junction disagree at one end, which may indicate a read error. The CDR3 nucleotides read TGCAGCGCTAGAGGAAGAGGGAGTGCCTCTTTGGAGCAGTTCTTC. This encodes CSARGRGSASLEQFF. The chain carries TRBV20-1 and TRBJ2-1; TRBD2 might be the D (5 bases). CDR3 length: 15 amino acids. The germline gives CDR1 DFQATT, CDR2 SNEGSKA (reference sequence).

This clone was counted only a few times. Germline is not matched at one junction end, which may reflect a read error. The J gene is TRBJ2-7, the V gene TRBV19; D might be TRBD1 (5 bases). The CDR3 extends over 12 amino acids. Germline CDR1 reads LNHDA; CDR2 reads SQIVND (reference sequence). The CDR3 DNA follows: TGTGCCAGTATTAATGGGGCCTACGATCAGTACTTC. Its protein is CASINGAYDQYF.

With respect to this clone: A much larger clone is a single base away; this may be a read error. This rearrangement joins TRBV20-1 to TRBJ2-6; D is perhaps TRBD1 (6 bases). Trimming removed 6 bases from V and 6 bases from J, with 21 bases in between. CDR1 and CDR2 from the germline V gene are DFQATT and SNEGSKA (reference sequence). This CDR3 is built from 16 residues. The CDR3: CSATGQGGAAANVLTF. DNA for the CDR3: TGCAGTGCAACGGGACAAGGAGGCGCTGCGGCCAACGTCCTGACTTTC.

The CDR3 DNA follows: TGTGCCAGCAGACTGGACCCGAGCATCTACGAGCAGTACTTC. Translating gives CASRLDPSIYEQYF. J is TRBJ2-7 and V is TRBV28; no firm D call. Trimming stripped 6 bases from V and 3 bases from J, with 15 bases between. CDR3 size: 14 residues. Germline CDR1 reads MDHEN; CDR2 reads SYDVKM.

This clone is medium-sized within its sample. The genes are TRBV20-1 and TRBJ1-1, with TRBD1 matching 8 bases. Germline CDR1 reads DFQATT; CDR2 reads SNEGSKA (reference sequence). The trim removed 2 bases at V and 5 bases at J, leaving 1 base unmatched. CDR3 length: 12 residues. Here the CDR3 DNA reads TGCAGTGCTAGACAGGGGGCGACTGAAGCTTTCTTT. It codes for CSARQGATEAFF.

CDR3 residues: CASTRGGPDTQYF. CDR3 in DNA: TGTGCCAGCACCAGGGGAGGACCAGATACGCAGTATTTT. The chain is built from TRBV11-2 and TRBJ2-3; D may be TRBD1 or TRBD2 (6 bases each). This CDR3 spans 13 amino acids. V was trimmed by 7 bases and J by 4 bases, leaving 12 bases between them. CDR1 is SGHAT, CDR2 FQNNGV, per germline.

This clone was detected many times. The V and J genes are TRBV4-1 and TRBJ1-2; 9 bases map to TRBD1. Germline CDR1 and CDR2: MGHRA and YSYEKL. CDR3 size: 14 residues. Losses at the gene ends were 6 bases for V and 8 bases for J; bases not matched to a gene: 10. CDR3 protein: CASRAPGQGLGYTF. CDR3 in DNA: TGCGCCAGCAGAGCTCCGGGACAGGGCCTCGGCTACACCTTC.

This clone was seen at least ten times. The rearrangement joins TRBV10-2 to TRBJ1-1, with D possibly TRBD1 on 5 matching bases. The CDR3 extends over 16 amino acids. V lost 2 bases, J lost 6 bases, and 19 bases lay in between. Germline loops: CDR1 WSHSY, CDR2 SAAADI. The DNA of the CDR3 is TGCGCCAGCAGTGAGAACAGGCAGAAGATTAATGCTGAAGCTTTCTTT. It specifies CASSENRQKINAEAFF.

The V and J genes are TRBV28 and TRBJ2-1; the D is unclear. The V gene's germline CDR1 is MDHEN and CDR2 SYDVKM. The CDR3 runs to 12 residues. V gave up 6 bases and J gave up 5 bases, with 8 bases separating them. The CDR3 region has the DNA TGTGCCAGCAGAAACCCCCACAATGAGCAGTTCTTC. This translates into CASRNPHNEQFF.

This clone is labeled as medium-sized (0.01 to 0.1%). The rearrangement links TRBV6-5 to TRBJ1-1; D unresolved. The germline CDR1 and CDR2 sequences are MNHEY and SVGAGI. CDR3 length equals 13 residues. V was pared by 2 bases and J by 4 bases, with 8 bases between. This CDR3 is CASSYRQATEAFF. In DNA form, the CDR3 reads TGTGCCAGCAGTTACCGGCAGGCCACTGAAGCTTTCTTT.

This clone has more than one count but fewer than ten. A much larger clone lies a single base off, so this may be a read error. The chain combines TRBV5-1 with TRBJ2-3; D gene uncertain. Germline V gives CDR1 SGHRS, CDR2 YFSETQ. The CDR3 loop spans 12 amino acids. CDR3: CTSSFRTDTQYF. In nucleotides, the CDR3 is TGCACCAGCAGCTTTCGCACAGATACGCAGTATTTT.